The 18 T cell receptor beta chains presented below share a single source sample, sequenced in a study of T-cell memory formation after mild COVID-19 (dated by TCRdb to about 2021). The library was produced with 5' RACE. Data came from an Illumina NovaSeq 6000. TCRdb trimmed public reads at Q25 via fastp, called clones via MiXCR and kept in-frame beta chains. Each CDR3 protein gets just one entry, which takes the most common genes and DNA from the rows behind it. For this sample there are 350,000 to 400,000 distinct CDR3 sequences; around a fifth appear just once. Jointly, the top ten make up under 15% of the sample. The material sequenced was PBMCs or a T cell subset sorted from them (not recorded which). The receptors were sampled from an adult woman who had mild COVID-19 (a few samples of this study predate the infection). The sample titles of this study are shuffled in the database, so cell type and time point are left out; the donor was told from shared clones.

This clonotype has just a few counts. This chain links TRBV12-3 or TRBV12-4 with TRBJ2-5, with 12 nucleotides matching TRBD2. Losses at the gene ends were 6 bases for V and 5 bases for J; bases not matched to a gene: 7. This CDR3 spans 15 amino acids. CDR3 sequence: CASSQLAGGIETQYF. CDR3 nucleotides: TGTGCCAGCAGCCAACTAGCGGGGGGAATTGAGACCCAGTACTTC.

The chain carries TRBV12-3 or TRBV12-4 and TRBJ2-1, with D possibly called TRBD1 or TRBD2 (5 bases each). The CDR3 spans 14 residues. Trimming left V 4 bases short and J 5 bases short, with 12 bases between. The CDR3 nucleotides read TGTGCCAGCAGTTCCTGGGACGAGAACAATGAGCAGTTCTTC. Its translation: CASSSWDENNEQFF.

The V call is TRBV6-2 or TRBV6-3, the J call TRBJ2-7, with D perhaps TRBD2 (5 bases). The CDR3 length is 14 residues. CDR1 and CDR2 from the germline V gene are MNHEY and SVGEGT. V lost 2 bases and J lost 0, with 8 bases in between. CDR3 nucleotide sequence: TGTGCCAGCAGTTACGCGGGTGACTCCTACGAGCAGTACTTC. Its protein is CASSYAGDSYEQYF.

The gene calls are TRBV15 and TRBJ2-7; 10 bases line up with TRBD2. The CDR3 has 15 amino acids. The germline V gene encodes CDR1 LNHNV and CDR2 YYDKDF (reference sequence). V dropped 3 bases and J dropped 5; count of bases not matched to a gene: 7. Here the CDR3 reads CATSSLAGVKNEQYF. The CDR3 bases are TGTGCCACCAGCAGTCTAGCGGGAGTAAAGAACGAGCAGTACTTC.

The V call is TRBV3-1, the J call TRBJ2-2, with D possibly TRBD2 on 5 matching bases. Trimming shortened V by 4 bases and J by 8 bases, and 11 bases separated the two germline ends. The CDR3 sequence is 13 residues long. Germline V gene sequence: CDR1 LGHDT, CDR2 YNNKEL (reference sequence). In DNA form, the CDR3 reads TGTGCCAGCAGCCGGGCTAGCCAGGGGGAGCTGTTTTTT. Translation: CASSRASQGELFF.

The chain links TRBV5-4 to TRBJ2-5, with 10 positions matching TRBD2. The V and J ends lost 0 bases and 4 bases, in that order; junction bases with no gene match: 6. The CDR3 totals 16 residues. Germline lookup yields CDR1 SGHNT and CDR2 YYREEE (reference sequence). The CDR3 protein is CASSLAASGRGETQYF. As DNA, the CDR3 is TGTGCCAGCAGCTTGGCGGCTAGCGGGAGAGGAGAGACCCAGTACTTC. Based on the CDR3 plus reference TRBV5-4 and TRBJ2-5, the full variable domain is ETGVTQSPTHLIKTRGQQVTLRCSSQSGHNTVSWYQQALGQGPQFIFQYYREEENGRGNFPPRFSGLQFPNYSSELNVNALELDDSALYLCASSLAASGRGETQYFGPGTRLLVL.

The chain links TRBV3-1 to TRBJ2-7; no clear D gene. This CDR3 is 15 amino acids long. Trimming left V 4 bases short and J 0 bases short, with 13 bases between. Per germline, CDR1 LGHDT and CDR2 YNNKEL (reference sequence). CDR3 region: CASSLGFQASYEQYF. In nucleotides, the CDR3 is TGTGCCAGCAGCCTGGGGTTCCAAGCCTCCTACGAGCAGTACTTC.

This clonotype was recorded at least ten times. The chain has TRBV29-1 and TRBJ1-1; 7 bases are shared with TRBD1. CDR1 and CDR2 from the germline V gene are SQVTM and ANQGSEA. The CDR3 has 16 amino acids. The junction had 15 bases not matched to a gene; V was cut back by 7 bases and J by 1 base. The CDR3 is CSAKENPGQPNTEAFF. The CDR3 nucleotides are TGCAGCGCCAAGGAAAACCCGGGACAGCCGAACACTGAAGCTTTCTTT. The complete variable domain, with remaining parts taken from reference TRBV29-1 and TRBJ1-1, reads SAVISQKPSRDICQRGTSLTIQCQVDSQVTMMFWYRQQPGQSLTLIATANQGSEATYESGFVIDKFPISRPNLTFSTLTVSNMSPEDSSIYLCSAKENPGQPNTEAFFGQGTRLTVV.

There are a few counts of this clonotype. CDR3 region: CASSPPIDNEQFF. The CDR3 DNA is TGTGCCAGCTCACCACCGATCGACAATGAGCAGTTCTTC. This sequence joins TRBV18 and TRBJ2-1; D not certain. This CDR3 contains 13 residues. The germline gives CDR1 KGHSH, CDR2 LQKENI. V lost 0 bases, J lost 5 bases, and 5 bases lay in between.

The chain couples TRBV15 to TRBJ1-1; 7 bases are shared with TRBD1. Per germline, CDR1 LNHNV and CDR2 YYDKDF (reference sequence). Trimming took 6 bases from V and 10 from J; bases not matched to a gene: 5. The CDR3 sequence is 11 residues long. The CDR3 loop is CATRGQVGAFF. The CDR3, as DNA: TGTGCCACCAGAGGACAGGTCGGAGCTTTCTTT.

This clonotype has just one count. This sequence joins TRBV7-3 and TRBJ1-1; D might be TRBD1 (6 bases). V lost 5 bases to trimming and J lost 10 bases, with 17 bases between them. The germline CDR1 and CDR2 sequences are SGHTA and FQGTGA. CDR3 size: 13 residues. The DNA for the CDR3 is TGTGCCAGCAGCACCCAAGGGGGGGCAGGAGCTTTCTTT. Translating it yields CASSTQGGAGAFF. The complete variable domain, with remaining parts taken from reference TRBV7-3 and TRBJ1-1, reads GAGVSQTPSNKVTEKGKYVELRCDPISGHTALYWYRQSLGQGPEFLIYFQGTGAADDSGLPNDRFFAVRPEGSVSTLKIQRTERGDSAVYLCASSTQGGAGAFFGQGTRLTVV.

V usage is TRBV5-1 and J usage is TRBJ2-3; D not resolved. The V end lost 2 bases, the J end lost 0 bases, and 16 bases lay between the germline ends. Germline values: CDR1 SGHRS, CDR2 YFSETQ. The CDR3 has 17 amino acids. The chain's CDR3 is CASSFFSDASSTDTQYF. DNA of the CDR3: TGCGCCAGCAGCTTCTTTTCGGACGCGTCGAGCACAGATACGCAGTATTTT.

The chain joins TRBV5-1 to TRBJ2-3; no reliable D call. Germline V lookup: CDR1 SGHRS, CDR2 YFSETQ. Trimming removed 7 bases from V and 4 bases from J, with 16 bases in between. The CDR3 length is 14 residues. This chain's CDR3 is CASRTSTYPDTQYF. As DNA, the CDR3 is TGCGCCAGCCGAACATCAACCTACCCAGATACGCAGTATTTT.

The gene calls are TRBV6-5 and TRBJ1-2; 8 bases align to TRBD1. V gave up 2 bases and J gave up 6 bases; unmatched junction bases: 11. Germline assignment: CDR1 MNHEY and CDR2 SVGAGI. CDR3 length equals 16 residues. CDR3 bases: TGTGCCAGCAGTTACGGGTGGACAGGGAGAAAGGATGGCTACACCTTC. Translated, it gives CASSYGWTGRKDGYTF.

This clonotype has a handful of counts. This chain uses TRBV4-2 with TRBJ2-3; D may be TRBD1 or TRBD2 (5 bases each). V was trimmed by 0 bases and J by 5 bases, leaving 18 bases between them. The CDR3 runs 17 residues. Per germline, CDR1 LGHNA and CDR2 YNFKEQ. The CDR3 DNA sequence: TGTGCCAGCAGCCAAGATCCGCGAGGGGAGTTGTTAGATACGCAGTATTTT. Its translation is CASSQDPRGELLDTQYF.

This clonotype has only a few counts. The chain couples TRBV20-1 to TRBJ2-7; 7 positions match TRBD1. This CDR3 is built from 14 residues. The trim removed 6 bases at V and 6 bases at J, leaving 14 bases unmatched. The germline gives CDR1 DFQATT, CDR2 SNEGSKA (reference sequence). The CDR3 here is CSAREQGIWSEQYF. CDR3 bases: TGCAGTGCCAGGGAACAGGGGATTTGGAGCGAGCAGTACTTC.

This clonotype was found many times. The chain is built from TRBV12-3 or TRBV12-4 and TRBJ2-4, with D perhaps assigned TRBD1 or TRBD2 (5 bases each). The CDR3 length is 14 residues. V dropped 7 bases and J dropped 7 bases, with 17 bases sitting between them. The CDR3 region has the DNA TGTGCCAGCACCCCGGGGCGGAAGTACAACATTCAGTACTTC. Translation gives CASTPGRKYNIQYF.

The J gene is TRBJ1-1, the V gene TRBV6-1; no clear D gene. CDR1 is MNHNS and CDR2 is SASEGT in the germline V gene. Trimming removed 6 bases from V and 0 bases from J, with 8 bases in between. This CDR3 region has 13 residues. The CDR3 DNA reads as TGTGCCAGCAGCGTTAAAGTGAACACTGAAGCTTTCTTT. Translating it yields CASSVKVNTEAFF.